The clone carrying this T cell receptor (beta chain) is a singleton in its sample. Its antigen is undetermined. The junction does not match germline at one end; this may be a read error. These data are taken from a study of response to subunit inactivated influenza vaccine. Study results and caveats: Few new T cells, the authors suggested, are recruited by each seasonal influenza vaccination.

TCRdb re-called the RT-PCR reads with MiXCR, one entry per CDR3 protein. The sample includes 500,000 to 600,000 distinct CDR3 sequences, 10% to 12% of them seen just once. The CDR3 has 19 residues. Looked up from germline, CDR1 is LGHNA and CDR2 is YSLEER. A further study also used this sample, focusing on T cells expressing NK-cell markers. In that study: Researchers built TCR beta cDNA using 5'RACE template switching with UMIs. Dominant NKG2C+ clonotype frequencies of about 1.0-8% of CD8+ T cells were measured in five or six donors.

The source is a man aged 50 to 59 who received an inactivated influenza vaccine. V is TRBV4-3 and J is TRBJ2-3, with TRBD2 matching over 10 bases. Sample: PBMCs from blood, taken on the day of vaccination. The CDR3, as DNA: TGCGCCAACAGCTCAGATCAGCGGGGGGGAAAGGGGATCACAGATACGCAGTATTTT. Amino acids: CANSSDQRGGKGITDTQYF.